Sequencing of this T cell receptor beta chain was carried out in a study of T-cell reconstitution after alpha-beta-depleted transplantation in children. Findings of the study overall: Surviving recipient T cells and thymic progenitors underlay high day-60 TCRbeta diversity in some patients. Two months or so post-transplant, alpha-beta T cells reportedly derived from several hundred expanded graft clones. Among T cells one year after transplant, newly produced cells accounted for most counts and diversity.

Germline V lookup: CDR1 SGHKS, CDR2 YYEKEE (reference sequence). The CDR3 has 17 residues. V was pared by 0 bases and J by 1 base, with 16 bases between. This clonotype was counted many times. Its specificity is not known. For TCRbeta, the library was prepared with unique molecular identifiers. TCRdb re-called the PCR reads with MiXCR, one entry per CDR3 protein. The sample has about 150,000 distinct CDR3 sequences; roughly 9% are singletons. This chain links TRBV5-5 with TRBJ2-5, with D unclear. Sequences were derived from PBMCs, mostly from graft donor cells, sampled 180 days after TCRalphabeta/CD19-depleted stem cell transplant. This receptor was obtained from a female patient between 2 and 15 years old who had a stem cell transplant for congenital amegakaryocytic thrombocytopenia, so the T cells may come from the graft donor. Written as DNA, the CDR3 is TGTGCCAGCAGCTTGGCCCCCCAGGAATCGTTCCAAGAGACCCAGTACTTC. Translating it yields CASSLAPQESFQETQYF.